A single sample is the source of the 23 T cell receptor beta chains below, sequenced in a study of T cells in Graves' hyperthyroidism and ophthalmopathy. Amplification yielded TCR beta CDR3 regions, with RNA transcripts as the source. First-round RT-PCR with HTBI primers amplified the TCR CDR3 region. TCRdb used MiXCR to reprocess the multiplex PCR reads, holding one entry per CDR3 protein. The sample holds about 700,000 distinct CDR3 sequences; 45% are singletons and the top ten take about 7%. The sample was peripheral blood or thyroid tissue (not recorded which). These TCRs come from an adult man with Graves' disease, either hyperthyroidism or ophthalmopathy (not recorded which).

Details on this clonotype: A much more abundant neighbour one base away suggests this may be a read error. V usage is TRBV7-9 and J usage is TRBJ2-5; D is unclear. In germline, CDR1 is SEHNR, CDR2 FQNEAQ (reference sequence). The CDR3 contains 14 residues. V was trimmed by 3 bases and J by 4 bases, leaving 12 bases between them. This CDR3 reads CASSFNPPPETQYF. The DNA of the CDR3 is TGTGCCAGCAGCTTCAACCCTCCCCCAGAGACCCAGTACTTC.

For this clonotype: Since a much larger clone is just one base distant, this may be a read error. The J gene is TRBJ2-7, the V gene TRBV29-1, with D unresolved. Germline loops: CDR1 SQVTM, CDR2 ANQGSEA. The ends were cut back, 4 bases at V and 7 bases at J, with 14 bases in the middle. This CDR3 has 12 residues. CDR3 amino acids: CSVVGVGKEQYF. CDR3 in DNA: TGCAGCGTTGTAGGTGTAGGGAAAGAGCAGTACTTC.

The chain couples TRBV11-2 to TRBJ1-2; a possible D gene is TRBD1 (5 bases). The CDR3 loop spans 15 amino acids. Trimming left V 4 bases short and J 2 bases short, with 14 bases between. Germline V gives CDR1 SGHAT, CDR2 FQNNGV. CDR3 region: CASSSGQLQNYGYTF. CDR3 DNA sequence: TGTGCCAGCAGCTCAGGACAACTCCAAAACTATGGCTACACCTTC.

In nucleotides, the CDR3 is TGCAGCGTTGAAGAACCTAGCGGGGGCTACGAGCAGTACTTC. This gives the protein CSVEEPSGGYEQYF. This chain joins TRBV29-1 and TRBJ2-7; 10 bases line up with TRBD2. This CDR3 comprises 14 residues. CDR1 is SQVTM, CDR2 ANQGSEA, per germline. V was pared by 0 bases and J by 3 bases, with 2 bases of the junction left unmatched.

This clonotype appeared a few times. The chain couples TRBV5-1 to TRBJ1-1; 8 positions agree with TRBD1. Germline trimming cut 4 bases from V and 4 bases from J; bases unmatched to any gene: 9. In germline, CDR1 is SGHRS, CDR2 YFSETQ. The CDR3 is made up of 15 amino acids. The CDR3 DNA reads TGCGCCAGCAGCCCGTTGACAGGGGAGGGCACTGAAGCTTTCTTT. This translates into CASSPLTGEGTEAFF.

The V call is TRBV29-1, the J call TRBJ2-7, with TRBD1 matching over 8 bases. The CDR3 extends over 13 amino acids. Germline V CDR1 and CDR2: SQVTM, ANQGSEA. V was clipped by 8 bases and J by 6 bases; unmatched bases: 12. The CDR3 spells CSLVPQGVGEQYF. Written as DNA, the CDR3 is TGCAGCTTAGTCCCACAGGGGGTCGGCGAGCAGTACTTC.

This clonotype has a count of ten or more. The V call is TRBV2, the J call TRBJ1-2, with 7 nucleotides matching TRBD1. With V trimmed by 1 base and J by 6 bases, 2 bases remained unmatched. CDR1 is SNHLY, CDR2 FYNNEI, per germline. This CDR3 has 13 amino acids. The CDR3 coding sequence is TGTGCCAGCAGTGAAGTCAGGGGGGATGGCTACACCTTC. This encodes CASSEVRGDGYTF.

This sequence joins TRBV20-1 and TRBJ2-2; D assignment may be TRBD1 or TRBD2 (5 bases each). CDR1 and CDR2 from the germline V gene are DFQATT and SNEGSKA (reference sequence). V was shortened by 3 bases and J by 0 bases, with 14 bases between the two germline ends. The CDR3 consists of 16 residues. The CDR3 DNA reads as TGCAGTGCTAGTTTGTCGGGGCCTGCGAACACCGGGGAGCTGTTTTTT. Protein: CSASLSGPANTGELFF.

As regards this clonotype: A clone one base away is much larger, so this may be a read error. CDR3: CAISESSTGWVETRYF. CDR3 bases: TGTGCCATCAGTGAGTCGAGTACTGGCTGGGTGGAGACCCGGTACTTC. This sequence joins TRBV10-3 and TRBJ2-5; no clear D gene. The CDR3 length is 16 residues. Per germline, CDR1 ENHRY and CDR2 SYGVKD.

As DNA, the CDR3 is TGTGCCAGCAGTCACCCGGGGAGGGCGAACCAAGAGACCCAGTACTTC. Translating gives CASSHPGRANQETQYF. V and J are TRBV12-3 or TRBV12-4 and TRBJ2-5, with 7 positions matching TRBD2. V dropped 5 bases and J dropped 0; count of bases not matched to a gene: 9. CDR3 length: 16 amino acids.

This rearrangement joins TRBV5-4 to TRBJ1-6; D might be TRBD1 (6 bases). This CDR3 is 14 amino acids long. Germline lookup yields CDR1 SGHNT and CDR2 YYREEE (reference sequence). Trimming pared 2 bases from V and 7 bases from J, leaving 10 bases between. The chain's CDR3 is CASSLNRENSPLHF. The CDR3 DNA reads as TGTGCCAGCAGCTTAAACAGGGAGAATTCACCCCTCCACTTT. The full variable domain, completed using reference TRBV5-4 and TRBJ1-6, is ETGVTQSPTHLIKTRGQQVTLRCSSQSGHNTVSWYQQALGQGPQFIFQYYREEENGRGNFPPRFSGLQFPNYSSELNVNALELDDSALYLCASSLNRENSPLHFGNGTRLTVT.

The gene calls are TRBV24-1 and TRBJ1-1; 9 nucleotides agree with TRBD1. This CDR3 is built from 14 residues. Germline V gene lookup returns CDR1 KGHDR and CDR2 SFDVKD. Unmatched junction bases numbered 10, after V lost 11 bases and J lost 4 bases. The CDR3: CASRAGTGTTEAFF. CDR3 DNA sequence: TGTGCCAGCCGCGCAGGGACAGGGACCACTGAAGCTTTCTTT.

At least ten counts were recorded for this clonotype. The V and J genes are TRBV7-8 and TRBJ1-6; D unclear. Trimming removed 0 bases from V and 7 bases from J, with 7 bases in between. CDR1 and CDR2 from the germline V gene are SGHVS and FQNEAQ. This CDR3 comprises 14 residues. The DNA for the CDR3 is TGTGCCAGCAGCTTAGCGGGCACGAATTCACCCCTCCACTTT. Its protein product is CASSLAGTNSPLHF.

The chain has TRBV10-3 and TRBJ1-6, with TRBD1 as a possible D gene (6 bases). Looked up from germline, CDR1 is ENHRY and CDR2 is SYGVKD. V dropped 10 bases and J dropped 3 bases, with 16 bases sitting between them. The CDR3 covers 15 residues. Here the CDR3 reads CATDLWTDYNSPLHF. Here the CDR3 DNA reads TGTGCCACCGACCTGTGGACAGACTATAATTCACCCCTCCACTTT.

The chain uses TRBV19 and TRBJ1-1, with 9 bases fitting TRBD1. The germline V gene encodes CDR1 LNHDA and CDR2 SQIVND (reference sequence). V gave up 5 bases and J gave up 1 base; unmatched junction bases: 11. This CDR3 is built from 17 residues. The CDR3 is CASSSRDRAVSNTEAFF. CDR3 nucleotides: TGTGCCAGTAGTTCCCGGGACAGGGCGGTATCGAACACTGAAGCTTTCTTT.

In DNA form, the CDR3 reads TGTGCCAGCAGTCAATCGGCGGGAGCCACCTACGAGCAGTACTTC. Translated: CASSQSAGATYEQYF. The rearrangement uses TRBV2 and TRBJ2-7; 7 bases are a match to TRBD2. Germline values: CDR1 SNHLY, CDR2 FYNNEI. The junction had 9 bases not matched to a gene; V was cut back by 5 bases and J by 2 bases. The CDR3 covers 15 residues.

This clonotype was counted at least ten times. The CDR3 reads CASSLTGDTSGYGYTF. The DNA for the CDR3 is TGTGCCAGCAGCTTAACTGGGGACACCAGTGGCTATGGCTACACCTTC. This chain joins TRBV7-3 and TRBJ1-2; a possible D gene is TRBD1 (6 bases). Germline lookup yields CDR1 SGHTA and CDR2 FQGTGA. Between the trimmed V and J ends, which lost 0 bases and 4 bases, there was a span of 15 bases. This CDR3 has 16 residues.

V and J are TRBV5-1 and TRBJ2-7, with 7 bases identical to TRBD1. Germline V gives CDR1 SGHRS, CDR2 YFSETQ. The V and J ends lost 4 bases and 0 bases, in that order; junction bases with no gene match: 7. The CDR3 runs to 15 residues. As DNA, the CDR3 is TGCGCCAGCAGCGCAAACAGGGGCTTCTCCTACGAGCAGTACTTC. Encoded protein: CASSANRGFSYEQYF.

The chain employs TRBV2 and TRBJ1-5, with D maybe TRBD1 (6 bases). The length of the CDR3 is 16 residues. V was pared by 8 bases and J by 0 bases, with 17 bases between. Germline V gene lookup returns CDR1 SNHLY and CDR2 FYNNEI. This CDR3 reads CASSPNTGHSNQPQHF. CDR3 DNA: TGTGCCAGCTCACCGAATACAGGGCATAGCAATCAGCCCCAGCATTTT.

This chain joins TRBV2 and TRBJ2-5, with D perhaps given as TRBD1 or TRBD2 (5 bases each). Germline CDR1 SNHLY, CDR2 FYNNEI. V was trimmed by 5 bases and J by 5 bases, leaving 21 bases between them. CDR3 length: 16 residues. The CDR3 sequence: CASSRDGPNTGETQYF. CDR3 nucleotide sequence: TGTGCCAGCAGTCGGGACGGGCCGAACACCGGGGAGACCCAGTACTTC.

The chain joins TRBV7-9 to TRBJ2-7; TRBD1 might be the D (5 bases). The CDR3 has 9 amino acids. Germline V gene lookup returns CDR1 SEHNR and CDR2 FQNEAQ (reference sequence). CDR3 DNA sequence: TGTGCCAGCAGCCTAAGATCAGGGGTC. Protein product: CASSLRSGV.

This chain uses TRBV7-9 with TRBJ1-6; 8 nucleotides agree with TRBD1. The CDR3 has 15 amino acids. The germline gives CDR1 SEHNR, CDR2 FQNEAQ (reference sequence). V lost 4 bases, J lost 12 bases, and 11 bases stayed unmatched. CDR3 bases: TGTGCCAGCAGCTCACAGGGGGGGGCCGATTTACCCCTCCACTTT. This sequence encodes CASSSQGGADLPLHF.

The table lists this clonotype with a few counts. This chain's CDR3 is CASSVKSGSKETQYF. The CDR3 nucleotides read TGTGCCAGCAGTGTTAAAAGCGGGAGTAAGGAGACCCAGTACTTC. The rearrangement uses TRBV2 and TRBJ2-5; 8 bases agree with TRBD2. The CDR3 loop spans 15 amino acids. Germline V CDR1 and CDR2: SNHLY, FYNNEI. Trimming took 4 bases from V and 5 from J; bases not matched to a gene: 9.